This T cell receptor beta chain was observed in a study of CD4 T cells in relation to SARS-CoV-2 and coronaviruses. On the study more broadly: PBMCs were cultured with antigen for roughly nine days before TCR beta sequencing. Negative control cultures got HIV-1 Nef peptides or no peptide.

Only in-frame clones appear in the TCRdb table, and some are missing; sequencing was by immunoSEQ multiplex PCR. This sample has some 20,000 clones, with around 80% found just once. CD4+ T cells from unexposed donors were obtained before the COVID-19 pandemic (2011-2018). The cells were cultured for about 10 days before CD4+ T cells were isolated. About this clone: The antigen remains undetermined.

Germline trimming cut 5 bases from V and 7 bases from J; bases unmatched to any gene: 6. The CDR3 has 13 residues. The germline CDR1 and CDR2 sequences are SGHAT and FQDESV (reference sequence). The sample comprised CD4+ T cells from PBMCs, cultured in vitro. The source of this sequence is a human donor in good health. V and J are TRBV11-1 and TRBJ1-2, with 8 bases matching TRBD1. The DNA of the CDR3 is TGTGCCAGCAGCCCCGGACAGGGAGGTGGCTACACCTTC. It translates to CASSPGQGGGYTF.